These 15 T cell receptor beta chains came from one sample sequenced in a study of beta chain features in type 1 diabetes. These receptors' antigens are unknown. The isolated RNA, all of it, was reverse transcribed, so expressed TCRB transcripts were what got sequenced. Using immunoSEQ multiplex PCR, the repertoire was profiled, and TCRdb retains in-frame clones only, with some absent. The table has almost 350,000 clones, around 9.7% seen once. Broader study findings: Moderate yet significant TCRB CDR3 shortening was seen in Type 1 diabetes patients in all four CD4+ subsets.

What was sequenced was central memory CD4+ T cells from blood. Receptor source: a young man with type 1 diabetes.

The rearrangement joins TRBV2 to TRBJ2-3, with D tentatively TRBD2 (6 bases). Trimming took 6 bases from V and 3 from J, leaving 7 bases between them. The CDR3 sequence is 12 residues long. CDR1 is SNHLY and CDR2 is FYNNEI in the germline V gene. The CDR3 protein is CASREGTDTQYF. The DNA of the CDR3 is TGTGCCAGCAGGGAGGGGACAGATACGCAGTATTTT.

This clone was seen ten or more times. The rearrangement joins TRBV2 to TRBJ2-2; D is unclear. CDR3 length: 13 amino acids. Germline CDR1 SNHLY, CDR2 FYNNEI. V shed 6 bases and J shed 5 bases, with 10 bases lying between them. DNA of the CDR3: TGTGCCAGCAGGAGACTGGGGACCGGGGAGCTGTTTTTT. Translation gives CASRRLGTGELFF.

The V and J genes are TRBV7-2 and TRBJ2-5; 9 bases match TRBD2. This CDR3 contains 17 residues. CDR1 is SGHTA and CDR2 is FQGNSA in the germline V gene. J lost 2 bases, V lost 1 base, and 8 bases had no gene match. The CDR3 nucleotides are TGTGCCAGCAGCTTAGGCCCCAGCGGGGGGCCTCAAGAGACCCAGTACTTC. Translated: CASSLGPSGGPQETQYF.

V is TRBV5-1 and J is TRBJ2-5; possibly TRBD1 for D (6 bases). The V gene's germline CDR1 is SGHRS and CDR2 YFSETQ. The CDR3 length is 14 residues. V was shortened by 0 bases and J by 1 base, with 7 bases between the two germline ends. CDR3: CASSLDRVQETQYF. The CDR3 DNA follows: TGCGCCAGCAGCTTGGACAGGGTCCAAGAGACCCAGTACTTC. Variable domain in full (rest from reference TRBV5-1 and TRBJ2-5): KAGVTQTPRYLIKTRGQQVTLSCSPISGHRSVSWYQQTPGQGLQFLFEYFSETQRNKGNFPGRFSGRQFSNSRSEMNVSTLELGDSALYLCASSLDRVQETQYFGPGTRLLVL.

This clone appeared a few times. A read error is possible here, since a much larger clone lies one base away. This sample includes further DNA sequences coding for the same CDR3. The genes are TRBV5-6 and TRBJ2-5; D remains unclear. V dropped 0 bases and J dropped 4 bases, with 4 bases sitting between them. Germline CDR1 is SGHDT and CDR2 is YYEEEE. This CDR3 comprises 12 residues. The CDR3 sequence: CASSLEGETQYF. The DNA of the CDR3 is TGTGCCAGCAGCTTGGAAGGAGAGACCCAGTACTTC.

The rearrangement uses TRBV27 and TRBJ1-6, with D tentatively TRBD1 (5 bases). CDR3 length: 16 residues. From germline, CDR1 is MNHEY and CDR2 SMNVEV (reference sequence). Trimming took 1 base from V and 6 from J, leaving 13 bases between them. The CDR3, as DNA: TGTGCCAGCAGTTTATGGTCCCAGGGAAGTAATTCACCCCTCCACTTT. Amino acids: CASSLWSQGSNSPLHF.

This clone was observed a handful of times. The chain is built from TRBV7-2 and TRBJ2-7; D is possibly TRBD2 (5 bases). The CDR3 extends over 13 amino acids. CDR1 and CDR2 from the germline V gene are SGHTA and FQGNSA. Trimming shortened V by 5 bases and J by 4 bases, and 12 bases separated the two germline ends. The CDR3 region is CASSVGLGYEQYF. The CDR3 DNA reads as TGTGCCAGCAGCGTAGGACTGGGATACGAGCAGTACTTC.

The chain joins TRBV30 to TRBJ1-1; D is unresolved. Trimming shortened V by 5 bases and J by 7 bases, and 26 bases separated the two germline ends. Germline CDR1 is GTSNPN and CDR2 is SVGIG (reference sequence). The CDR3 sequence is 16 residues long. The CDR3 DNA follows: TGTGCCTGGGGAGAGAAGTGGGCCGAACGTGGGGATGAAGCTTTCTTT. This codes for CAWGEKWAERGDEAFF. Full variable domain (outside the CDR3, taken from reference TRBV30 and TRBJ1-1): SQTIHQWPATLVQPVGSPLSLECTVEGTSNPNLYWYRQAAGRGLQLLFYSVGIGQISSEVPQNLSASRPQDRQFILSSKKLLLSDSGFYLCAWGEKWAERGDEAFFGQGTRLTVV.

This clone was counted a few times. The chain employs TRBV28 and TRBJ2-7, with 11 bases aligning to TRBD1. V lost 7 bases and J lost 5; bases outside the gene matches: 10. Germline lookup yields CDR1 MDHEN and CDR2 SYDVKM. The CDR3 consists of 15 residues. As DNA, the CDR3 is TGTGCCAGCACCTCCCCCGGACAGGGGGCGAACGAGCAGTACTTC. This gives the protein CASTSPGQGANEQYF.

V usage is TRBV6-1 and J usage is TRBJ2-3; TRBD1 is a possible D gene (5 bases). The length of the CDR3 is 13 residues. Trimming shortened V by 6 bases and J by 1 base, and 8 bases separated the two germline ends. Germline loops: CDR1 MNHNS, CDR2 SASEGT. The CDR3 sequence: CASRGQRTDTQYF. The CDR3 bases are TGTGCCAGCAGAGGACAACGCACAGATACGCAGTATTTT.

Ten or more counts support this clone. The chain uses TRBV7-2 and TRBJ1-4; D possibly corresponds to TRBD1 (6 bases). Looked up from germline, CDR1 is SGHTA and CDR2 is FQGNSA. V was clipped by 5 bases and J by 12 bases, with 16 bases between them. CDR3 length: 13 amino acids. CDR3 nucleotides: TGTGCCAGCAGCGTCCGACAGGTTGAGGAACTGTTTTTT. Translating it yields CASSVRQVEELFF.

The J gene is TRBJ1-2, the V gene TRBV18; maybe TRBD1 (5 bases). The germline gives CDR1 KGHSH, CDR2 LQKENI. This CDR3 region has 15 residues. The V end lost 3 bases, the J end lost 3 bases, and 14 bases lay between the germline ends. The CDR3 protein is CASSPQPGTYYGYTF. CDR3 sequence (DNA): TGTGCCAGCTCACCCCAACCCGGGACTTACTATGGCTACACCTTC.

This clone was found a few times. V is TRBV30 and J is TRBJ2-3, with 13 bases fitting TRBD2. The CDR3 length is 16 residues. V lost 0 bases, J lost 1 base, and 1 base stayed unmatched. Germline assignment: CDR1 GTSNPN and CDR2 SVGIG (reference sequence). This CDR3 reads CAWSVGLAGGTDTQYF. For the CDR3, the DNA is TGTGCCTGGAGTGTAGGACTAGCGGGGGGCACAGATACGCAGTATTTT. Based on the CDR3 plus reference TRBV30 and TRBJ2-3, the full variable domain is SQTIHQWPATLVQPVGSPLSLECTVEGTSNPNLYWYRQAAGRGLQLLFYSVGIGQISSEVPQNLSASRPQDRQFILSSKKLLLSDSGFYLCAWSVGLAGGTDTQYFGPGTRLTVL.

The chain is built from TRBV13 and TRBJ2-5, with 11 nucleotides matching TRBD2. J gave up 2 bases and V 4 bases, and 12 bases lay outside the gene matches. CDR1 is PRHDT and CDR2 is FYEKMQ in the germline V gene (reference sequence). The CDR3 runs to 18 residues. CDR3 residues: CASSSRASGGYLQETQYF. The CDR3 DNA is TGTGCCAGCAGCTCCCGGGCTAGCGGGGGGTATCTACAAGAGACCCAGTACTTC.

In this sample, this clone turned up a few times. The V and J genes are TRBV18 and TRBJ1-6; TRBD1 matches 8 bases. The CDR3 has 15 residues. CDR1 KGHSH and CDR2 LQKENI come from the germline V gene. With V trimmed by 5 bases and J by 9 bases, 9 bases remained unmatched. The CDR3: CASSTMTGVRSPLHF. Written as DNA, the CDR3 is TGTGCCAGCTCAACAATGACAGGGGTCCGTTCACCCCTCCACTTT.